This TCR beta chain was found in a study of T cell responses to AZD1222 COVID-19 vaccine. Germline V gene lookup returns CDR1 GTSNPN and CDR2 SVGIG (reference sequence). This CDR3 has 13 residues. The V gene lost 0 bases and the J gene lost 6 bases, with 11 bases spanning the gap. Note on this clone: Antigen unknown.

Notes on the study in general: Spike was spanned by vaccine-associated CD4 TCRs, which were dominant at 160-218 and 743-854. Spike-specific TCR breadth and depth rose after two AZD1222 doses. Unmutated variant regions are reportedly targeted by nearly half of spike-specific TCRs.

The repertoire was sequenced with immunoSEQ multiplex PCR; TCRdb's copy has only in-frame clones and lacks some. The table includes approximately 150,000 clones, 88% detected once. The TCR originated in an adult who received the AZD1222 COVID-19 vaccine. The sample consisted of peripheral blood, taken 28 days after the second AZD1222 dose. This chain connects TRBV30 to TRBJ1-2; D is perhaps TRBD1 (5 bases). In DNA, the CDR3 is TGTGCCTGGAGTGTAAGAGTGGGGGATGGCTACACCTTC. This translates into CAWSVRVGDGYTF. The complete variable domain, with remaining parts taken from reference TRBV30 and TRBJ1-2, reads SQTIHQWPATLVQPVGSPLSLECTVEGTSNPNLYWYRQAAGRGLQLLFYSVGIGQISSEVPQNLSASRPQDRQFILSSKKLLLSDSGFYLCAWSVRVGDGYTFGSGTRLTVV.